The rows below give T cell receptor beta chains drawn from one sample of a study of post-analysis software for immune sequencing data. TCRdb redid the calling of the PCR reads with MiXCR, one entry per CDR3 protein. The top ten clones hold roughly 12% of a sample with 380,000 or so distinct CDR3 sequences, around 37% of them seen once. Sequencing input: blood. The receptors were gathered from a girl between 10 and 17 years old with multiple sclerosis. Each CDR3 is given with its conserved first and last residue. A D gene is named only where the DNA matches it firmly. A row's size may be missing; if present it is once, few, many or a size class.

j_call: TRBJ2-6
d_call: -
v_call: TRBV6-1
clone_size: -
cdr3_nt: TGTGCCAGCAGCCCCGGACAAAGCCGCTCTGGGGCCAACGTCCTGACTTTC
cdr3_aa: CASSPGQSRSGANVLTF

j_call: TRBJ2-3
d_call: -
v_call: TRBV6-2/TRBV6-3
clone_size: -
cdr3_nt: TGTGCCAGCAGTTACCTTTCAGATACGCAGTATTTT
cdr3_aa: CASSYLSDTQYF

j_call: TRBJ1-5
d_call: -
v_call: TRBV15
clone_size: -
cdr3_nt: TGTGCCACCAGCAGAGATCAGGCAGGAGGGAATCAGCCCCAGCATTTT
cdr3_aa: CATSRDQAGGNQPQHF

j_call: TRBJ1-2
d_call: TRBD1
v_call: TRBV7-9
clone_size: -
cdr3_nt: TGTGCCAGCAGCCCGGACAGGATGGGGCATGGCTACACCTTC
cdr3_aa: CASSPDRMGHGYTF

j_call: TRBJ2-5
d_call: -
v_call: TRBV7-2
clone_size: few
cdr3_nt: TGTGCCAGCGGGGTACCCCACGAAGAGACCCAGTACTTC
cdr3_aa: CASGVPHEETQYF

j_call: TRBJ2-3
d_call: TRBD2
v_call: TRBV29-1
clone_size: many
cdr3_nt: TGCAGCGTCTCAGTAGGCGGGGGGATCACAGATACGCAGTATTTT
cdr3_aa: CSVSVGGGITDTQYF

j_call: TRBJ2-2
d_call: TRBD1
v_call: TRBV6-2/TRBV6-3
clone_size: once
cdr3_nt: TGTGCCAGCATCGGGACAGGAGACACCGGGGAGCTGTTTTTT
cdr3_aa: CASIGTGDTGELFF

j_call: TRBJ2-3
d_call: -
v_call: TRBV7-9
clone_size: -
cdr3_nt: TGTGCCAGCAGCCAGACTAGTTTGCCCGATACGCAGTATTTT
cdr3_aa: CASSQTSLPDTQYF

j_call: TRBJ2-6
d_call: -
v_call: TRBV11-2
clone_size: -
cdr3_nt: TGTGCCAGCAGCTACGCACCCGGGGTCGGGGCCAACGTCCTGACTTTC
cdr3_aa: CASSYAPGVGANVLTF

j_call: TRBJ1-2
d_call: -
v_call: TRBV4-1
clone_size: few
cdr3_nt: TGCGCCAGCAGACCCTATTTGACCCCCAGCTATGGCTACACCTTC
cdr3_aa: CASRPYLTPSYGYTF

j_call: TRBJ2-5
d_call: TRBD2
v_call: TRBV3-1
clone_size: few
cdr3_nt: TGTGCCAGCAGCCCCGGACTAGCGGGGGTTTGGGAGACCCAGTACTTC
cdr3_aa: CASSPGLAGVWETQYF

j_call: TRBJ1-4
d_call: -
v_call: TRBV5-1
clone_size: few
cdr3_nt: TGCGCCAGCAGCTTGTACCTCTCGGGGGACGAAAAACTGTTTTTT
cdr3_aa: CASSLYLSGDEKLFF

j_call: TRBJ2-7
d_call: -
v_call: TRBV5-1
clone_size: few
cdr3_nt: TGCGCCAGCAGACTAGGGCTAAACTCCTACGAGCAGTACTTC
cdr3_aa: CASRLGLNSYEQYF

j_call: TRBJ1-2
d_call: -
v_call: TRBV7-9
clone_size: many
cdr3_nt: TGTGCCAGCAGCTTAGACAGGGACTATGGCTACACCTTC
cdr3_aa: CASSLDRDYGYTF

j_call: TRBJ2-7
d_call: -
v_call: TRBV7-2
clone_size: few
cdr3_nt: TGTGCCAGCAGCTTAGGGAGGGCCCAAAGCTCCTACGAGCGGTACTTC
cdr3_aa: CASSLGRAQSSYERYF

j_call: TRBJ1-6
d_call: -
v_call: TRBV20-1
clone_size: few
cdr3_nt: TGCAGTGCTAGAGTCGCAGGGAAGCGTGATTCACCCCTCCACTTT
cdr3_aa: CSARVAGKRDSPLHF

j_call: TRBJ1-2
d_call: -
v_call: TRBV25-1
clone_size: -
cdr3_nt: TGTGCCAGCAGTGAAAATAGGGGGAAAAACTATGGCTACACCTTC
cdr3_aa: CASSENRGKNYGYTF

j_call: TRBJ1-2
d_call: TRBD1
v_call: TRBV6-5
clone_size: -
cdr3_nt: TGTGCCAGCAGTTACACCAGACAGGGGGCGCGGGTAAATGGCTACACCTTC
cdr3_aa: CASSYTRQGARVNGYTF

j_call: TRBJ2-7
d_call: TRBD2
v_call: TRBV7-2
clone_size: -
cdr3_nt: TGTGCCAGCAGCTTAGTGGGACTAGCTTTGAACGAGCAGTACTTC
cdr3_aa: CASSLVGLALNEQYF

j_call: TRBJ2-3
d_call: -
v_call: TRBV18
clone_size: -
cdr3_nt: TGTGCCAGCTCTGTGATCCCGGAACAACTCTTCACAGATACGCAGTATTTT
cdr3_aa: CASSVIPEQLFTDTQYF

j_call: TRBJ1-6
d_call: -
v_call: TRBV28
clone_size: -
cdr3_nt: TGTGCCAGCAGTTCACCACAGAACGGTGATAATTCACCCCTCCACTTT
cdr3_aa: CASSSPQNGDNSPLHF

j_call: TRBJ2-1
d_call: TRBD2
v_call: TRBV12-3/TRBV12-4
clone_size: -
cdr3_nt: TGTGCCAGCAGCTGGACTAGCGGGGGGGCGGCCAATGAGCAGTTCTTC
cdr3_aa: CASSWTSGGAANEQFF

j_call: TRBJ1-2
d_call: -
v_call: TRBV7-8
clone_size: few
cdr3_nt: TGTGCCAGCAGCTTAGACCCCCGCCCTTATGGCTACACCTTC
cdr3_aa: CASSLDPRPYGYTF

j_call: TRBJ2-7
d_call: TRBD1
v_call: TRBV7-8
clone_size: -
cdr3_nt: TGTGCCAGCAGCTATTCAGGGGGTTCGATCTACGAGCAGTACTTC
cdr3_aa: CASSYSGGSIYEQYF

j_call: TRBJ1-6
d_call: TRBD1
v_call: TRBV10-3
clone_size: -
cdr3_nt: TGTGCCATCAGGGGGACAGGGGGGAATTCACCCCTCCACTTT
cdr3_aa: CAIRGTGGNSPLHF

j_call: TRBJ2-5
d_call: -
v_call: TRBV20-1
clone_size: few
cdr3_nt: TGCAGTGCTACCCCTTCACTCGCCATTGTGGGGCAGTACTTC
cdr3_aa: CSATPSLAIVGQYF

j_call: TRBJ2-4
d_call: -
v_call: TRBV5-1
clone_size: few
cdr3_nt: TGCGCCAGCGCCCGGCAACACGGGCGGTTAAACATTCAGTACTTC
cdr3_aa: CASARQHGRLNIQYF

j_call: TRBJ2-7
d_call: -
v_call: TRBV20-1
clone_size: -
cdr3_nt: TGCAGTGCCGTCCCCACCGACAACTACGAGCAGTACTTC
cdr3_aa: CSAVPTDNYEQYF

j_call: TRBJ1-2
d_call: -
v_call: TRBV9
clone_size: -
cdr3_nt: TGTGCCAGCAGCCCGGCCTCAGGGTATGGCTACACCTTC
cdr3_aa: CASSPASGYGYTF

j_call: TRBJ2-3
d_call: TRBD1
v_call: TRBV7-6
clone_size: few
cdr3_nt: TGTGCCAGCAGCGAAGGGACCGGGACAGGAGTCACAGATACGCAGTATTTT
cdr3_aa: CASSEGTGTGVTDTQYF

j_call: TRBJ2-1
d_call: -
v_call: TRBV4-1
clone_size: -
cdr3_nt: TGCGCCAGCAGCCAAGGTATCGGGCTAGCCGATGAGCAGTTCTTC
cdr3_aa: CASSQGIGLADEQFF

j_call: TRBJ2-3
d_call: TRBD1
v_call: TRBV7-8
clone_size: -
cdr3_nt: TGTGCCAGCAGCCCAGCTCCGGGACAGAAGGGCCACCTTACTAGCACAGATACGCAGTATTTT
cdr3_aa: CASSPAPGQKGHLTSTDTQYF

j_call: TRBJ1-1
d_call: TRBD1
v_call: TRBV5-1
clone_size: few
cdr3_nt: TGCGCCAGCAGCTTCAGGACAGGGGTAAACACTGAAGCTTTCTTT
cdr3_aa: CASSFRTGVNTEAFF

j_call: TRBJ2-7
d_call: TRBD2
v_call: TRBV6-6
clone_size: few
cdr3_nt: TGTGCCAGCAGAAGCGGGGGGATGGCCTACGAGCAGTACTTC
cdr3_aa: CASRSGGMAYEQYF

j_call: TRBJ2-3
d_call: -
v_call: TRBV20-1
clone_size: few
cdr3_nt: TGCAGTGCTAGTAACAGGGCTGGAGATACGCAGTATTTT
cdr3_aa: CSASNRAGDTQYF

j_call: TRBJ2-3
d_call: TRBD2
v_call: TRBV7-9
clone_size: -
cdr3_nt: TGTGCCAGCAGCTCCCCCGGGACTAGCGGGGGGATTACAGATACGCAGTATTTT
cdr3_aa: CASSSPGTSGGITDTQYF

j_call: TRBJ2-7
d_call: -
v_call: TRBV29-1
clone_size: -
cdr3_nt: TGCAGCGCTCCCAAAAACGAGCAGTACTTC
cdr3_aa: CSAPKNEQYF

j_call: TRBJ1-2
d_call: TRBD1
v_call: TRBV6-5
clone_size: -
cdr3_nt: TGTGCCAGCAGACGGGGACAGGGAAACTATGGCTACACCTTC
cdr3_aa: CASRRGQGNYGYTF

j_call: TRBJ2-3
d_call: TRBD1
v_call: TRBV6-5
clone_size: few
cdr3_nt: TGTGCCAGCAGTCAGGACAGGGGCGCGGATACGCAGTATTTT
cdr3_aa: CASSQDRGADTQYF

j_call: TRBJ2-3
d_call: TRBD1
v_call: TRBV20-1
clone_size: -
cdr3_nt: TGCAGTGCTAGGGGCCGGGACAGGTGGCAGGGGATAGATACGCAGTATTTT
cdr3_aa: CSARGRDRWQGIDTQYF

j_call: TRBJ2-5
d_call: -
v_call: TRBV7-9
clone_size: many
cdr3_nt: TGTGCCAGCAGCCCCCAAGGGGAGACCCAGTACTTC
cdr3_aa: CASSPQGETQYF

j_call: TRBJ1-2
d_call: TRBD1
v_call: TRBV6-6
clone_size: -
cdr3_nt: TGTGCCAGCAGTGGGGACAGGGCCTGGGGCTACACCTTC
cdr3_aa: CASSGDRAWGYTF

j_call: TRBJ2-7
d_call: TRBD1
v_call: TRBV20-1
clone_size: few
cdr3_nt: TGCAGTGCTAGAGATTCTGGGACAGGATACTACGAGCAGTACTTC
cdr3_aa: CSARDSGTGYYEQYF

j_call: TRBJ2-5
d_call: -
v_call: TRBV27
clone_size: -
cdr3_nt: TGTGCCAGCAGTTTAAACCCGCGGGTGGAGACCCAGTACTTC
cdr3_aa: CASSLNPRVETQYF

j_call: TRBJ2-1
d_call: TRBD2
v_call: TRBV20-1
clone_size: few
cdr3_nt: TGCAGTGCTAGGGGGGGTAGCGGGGAGAATGTGTACAATGAGCAGTTCTTC
cdr3_aa: CSARGGSGENVYNEQFF

j_call: TRBJ2-7
d_call: -
v_call: TRBV2
clone_size: -
cdr3_nt: TGTGCCAGCAGTCAACAGCAGCGCTCCTACGAGCAGTACTTC
cdr3_aa: CASSQQQRSYEQYF

j_call: TRBJ1-5
d_call: -
v_call: TRBV11-2
clone_size: few
cdr3_nt: TGTGCCAGCAGCTTAGGGGCCCGAAGCAATCAGCCCCAGCATTTT
cdr3_aa: CASSLGARSNQPQHF

j_call: TRBJ2-7
d_call: -
v_call: TRBV12-3/TRBV12-4
clone_size: -
cdr3_nt: TGTGCCAGCAGCCACAGGGATCGGTCCTACGAGCAGTACTTC
cdr3_aa: CASSHRDRSYEQYF

j_call: TRBJ2-1
d_call: -
v_call: TRBV6-4
clone_size: few
cdr3_nt: TGTGCCAGCAGCCTTTCGAGGGACAATGAGCAGTTCTTC
cdr3_aa: CASSLSRDNEQFF

j_call: TRBJ2-1
d_call: -
v_call: TRBV6-6
clone_size: few
cdr3_nt: TGTGCCAGCAGTTACACGGCGGAAGACTTTTACAATGAGCAGTTCTTC
cdr3_aa: CASSYTAEDFYNEQFF

j_call: TRBJ2-1
d_call: -
v_call: TRBV5-5
clone_size: -
cdr3_nt: TGTGCCAGCAGCCCCGACCGGTCCTACAATGGGCAGTTCTTC
cdr3_aa: CASSPDRSYNGQFF

j_call: TRBJ1-4
d_call: TRBD1
v_call: TRBV5-1
clone_size: -
cdr3_nt: TGCGCCAGCAGCTTGGTTCCGACAGGGCAAAATGAAAAACTGTTTTTT
cdr3_aa: CASSLVPTGQNEKLFF

j_call: TRBJ2-5
d_call: -
v_call: TRBV11-2
clone_size: few
cdr3_nt: TGTGCCAGCAGCTCCTACCCTCAGGGCCGTCAAGAGACCCAGTACTTC
cdr3_aa: CASSSYPQGRQETQYF

j_call: TRBJ1-1
d_call: -
v_call: TRBV7-9
clone_size: -
cdr3_nt: TGTGCCAGCAGCCCACCCGGCGCTGAAGCTTTCTTT
cdr3_aa: CASSPPGAEAFF

j_call: TRBJ2-1
d_call: TRBD2
v_call: TRBV4-3
clone_size: -
cdr3_nt: TGCGCCAGCAGCCAAGATTGGCTAGCGGGGGCCCCAGGGGAGCAGTTCTTC
cdr3_aa: CASSQDWLAGAPGEQFF

j_call: TRBJ1-5
d_call: TRBD1
v_call: TRBV20-1
clone_size: -
cdr3_nt: TGCAGTGCTATTACAGGGGGGGGCAATCAGCCCCAGCATTTT
cdr3_aa: CSAITGGGNQPQHF

j_call: TRBJ2-3
d_call: -
v_call: TRBV12-3/TRBV12-4
clone_size: -
cdr3_nt: TGTGCCAGCAGCGGGCTTCTCACAGATACGCAGTATTTT
cdr3_aa: CASSGLLTDTQYF